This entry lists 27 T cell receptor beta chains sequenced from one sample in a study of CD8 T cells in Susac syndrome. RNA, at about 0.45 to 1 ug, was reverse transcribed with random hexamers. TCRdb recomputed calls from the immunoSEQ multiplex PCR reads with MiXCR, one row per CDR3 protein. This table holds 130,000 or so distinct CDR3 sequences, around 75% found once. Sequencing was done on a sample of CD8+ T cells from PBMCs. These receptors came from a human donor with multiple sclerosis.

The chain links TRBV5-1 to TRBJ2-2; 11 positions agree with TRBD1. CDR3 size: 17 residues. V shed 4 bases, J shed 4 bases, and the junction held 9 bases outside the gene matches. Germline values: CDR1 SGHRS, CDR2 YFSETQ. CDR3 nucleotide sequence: TGCGCCAGCAGCCCCCCCGGACAGGGGGCAGGCACCGGGGAGCTGTTTTTT. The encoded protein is CASSPPGQGAGTGELFF.

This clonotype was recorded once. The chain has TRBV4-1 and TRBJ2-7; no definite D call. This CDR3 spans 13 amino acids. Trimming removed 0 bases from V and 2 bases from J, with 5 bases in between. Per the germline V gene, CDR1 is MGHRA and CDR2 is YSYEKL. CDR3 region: CASSQDITYEQYF. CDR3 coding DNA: TGCGCCAGCAGCCAAGATATTACCTACGAGCAGTACTTC.

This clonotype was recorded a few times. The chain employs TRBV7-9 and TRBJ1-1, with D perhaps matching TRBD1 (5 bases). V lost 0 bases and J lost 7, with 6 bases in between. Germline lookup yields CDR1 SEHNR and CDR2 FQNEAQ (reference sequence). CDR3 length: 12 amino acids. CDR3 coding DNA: TGTGCCAGCAGCTTAGCGGGGGATGAAGCTTTCTTT. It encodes CASSLAGDEAFF.

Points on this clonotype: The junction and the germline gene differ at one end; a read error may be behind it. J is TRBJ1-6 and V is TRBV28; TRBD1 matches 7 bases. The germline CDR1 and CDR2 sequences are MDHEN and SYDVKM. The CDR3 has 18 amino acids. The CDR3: CASSRYRPGQIYNSPLRF. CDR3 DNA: TGTGCCAGCAGTCGATACCGACCGGGACAGATCTATAATTCACCCCTCCGCTTT.

For the CDR3, the DNA is TGTGCCAGCAGCCAAGGCCTTCTAGCGGGAGAGGGCACAGATACGCAGTATTTT. Its translation is CASSQGLLAGEGTDTQYF. The chain is built from TRBV4-2 and TRBJ2-3, with 10 bases matching TRBD2. V was clipped by 1 base and J by 1 base; unmatched bases: 8. CDR3 length: 18 amino acids. CDR1 LGHNA and CDR2 YNFKEQ come from the germline V gene.

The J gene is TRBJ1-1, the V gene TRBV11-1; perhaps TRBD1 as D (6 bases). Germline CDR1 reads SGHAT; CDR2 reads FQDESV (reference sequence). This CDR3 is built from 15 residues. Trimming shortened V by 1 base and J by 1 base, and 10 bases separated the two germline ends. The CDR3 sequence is CASSLEAGANTEAFF. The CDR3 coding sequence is TGTGCCAGCAGCTTAGAGGCAGGGGCGAACACTGAAGCTTTCTTT.

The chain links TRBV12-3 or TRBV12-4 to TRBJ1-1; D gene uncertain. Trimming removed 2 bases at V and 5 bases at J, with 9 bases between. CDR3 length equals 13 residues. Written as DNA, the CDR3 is TGTGCCAGCAGTTTATCGGCCAGTACTGAAGCTTTCTTT. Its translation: CASSLSASTEAFF.

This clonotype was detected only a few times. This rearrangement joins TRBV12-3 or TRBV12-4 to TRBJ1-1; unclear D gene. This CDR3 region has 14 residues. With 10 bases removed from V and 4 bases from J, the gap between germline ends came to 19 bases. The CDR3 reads CATWAGARFTEAFF. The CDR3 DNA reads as TGTGCCACCTGGGCCGGCGCTCGGTTCACTGAAGCTTTCTTT.

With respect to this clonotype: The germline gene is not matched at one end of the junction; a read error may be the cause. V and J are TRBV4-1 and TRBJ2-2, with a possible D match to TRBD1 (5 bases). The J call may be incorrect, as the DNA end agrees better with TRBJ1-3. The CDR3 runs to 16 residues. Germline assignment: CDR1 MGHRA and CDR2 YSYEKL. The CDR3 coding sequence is TGCGCCAGCAGCCAAGATCACGGGGGATCTGGAAACGCCATATATTTT. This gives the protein CASSQDHGGSGNAIYF.

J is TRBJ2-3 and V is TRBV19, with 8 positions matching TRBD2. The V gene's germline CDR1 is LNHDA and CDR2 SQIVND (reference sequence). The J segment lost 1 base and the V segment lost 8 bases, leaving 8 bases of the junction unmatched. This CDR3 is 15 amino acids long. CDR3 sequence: CASATELAGTDTQYF. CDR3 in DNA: TGTGCCAGTGCGACCGAACTAGCGGGCACAGATACGCAGTATTTT. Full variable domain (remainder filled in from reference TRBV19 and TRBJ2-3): DGGITQSPKYLFRKEGQNVTLSCEQNLNHDAMYWYRQDPGQGLRLIYYSQIVNDFQKGDIAEGYSVSREKKESFPLTVTSAQKNPTAFYLCASATELAGTDTQYFGPGTRLTVL.

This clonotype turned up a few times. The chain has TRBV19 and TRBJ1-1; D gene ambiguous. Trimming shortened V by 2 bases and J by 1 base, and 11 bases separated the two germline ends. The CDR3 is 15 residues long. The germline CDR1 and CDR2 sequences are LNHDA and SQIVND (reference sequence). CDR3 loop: CASSISDHPNTEAFF. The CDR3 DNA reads TGTGCCAGTAGTATATCGGACCACCCGAACACTGAAGCTTTCTTT.

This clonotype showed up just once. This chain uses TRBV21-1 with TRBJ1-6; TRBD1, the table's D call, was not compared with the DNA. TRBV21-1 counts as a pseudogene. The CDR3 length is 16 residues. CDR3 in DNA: TGTGCCAGCAGCAAAAACCCAGGGGAGTTCGGTTCACCCCTCCACTTT. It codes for CASSKNPGEFGSPLHF.

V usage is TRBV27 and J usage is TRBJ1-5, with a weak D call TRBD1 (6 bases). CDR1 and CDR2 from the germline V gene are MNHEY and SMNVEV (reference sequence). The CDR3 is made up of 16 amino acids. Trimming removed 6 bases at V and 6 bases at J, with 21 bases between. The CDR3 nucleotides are TGTGCCAGCAGACACCGGCAGGGGCGCGTGATTCAGCCCCAGCATTTT. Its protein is CASRHRQGRVIQPQHF.

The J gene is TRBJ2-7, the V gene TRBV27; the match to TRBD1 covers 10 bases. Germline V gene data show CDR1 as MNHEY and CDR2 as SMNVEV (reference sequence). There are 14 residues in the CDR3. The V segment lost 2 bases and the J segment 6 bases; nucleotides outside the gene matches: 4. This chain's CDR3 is CASSLGTGAFEQYF. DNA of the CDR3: TGTGCCAGCAGTTTAGGGACAGGGGCTTTCGAGCAGTACTTC.

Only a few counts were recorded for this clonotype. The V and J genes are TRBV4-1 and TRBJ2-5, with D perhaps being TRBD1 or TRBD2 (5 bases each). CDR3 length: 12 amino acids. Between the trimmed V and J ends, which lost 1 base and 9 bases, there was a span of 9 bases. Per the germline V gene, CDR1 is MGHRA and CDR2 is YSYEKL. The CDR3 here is CASSQVPGPQYF. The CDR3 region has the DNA TGCGCCAGCAGCCAAGTCCCGGGGCCCCAGTACTTC.

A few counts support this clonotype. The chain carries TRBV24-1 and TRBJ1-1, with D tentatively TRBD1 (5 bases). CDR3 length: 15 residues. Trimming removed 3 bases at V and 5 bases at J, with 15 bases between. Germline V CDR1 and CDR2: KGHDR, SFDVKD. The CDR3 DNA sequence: TGTGCCACCAGTGATAATTCCAGGGTTGGTACTGAAGCTTTCTTT. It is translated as CATSDNSRVGTEAFF.

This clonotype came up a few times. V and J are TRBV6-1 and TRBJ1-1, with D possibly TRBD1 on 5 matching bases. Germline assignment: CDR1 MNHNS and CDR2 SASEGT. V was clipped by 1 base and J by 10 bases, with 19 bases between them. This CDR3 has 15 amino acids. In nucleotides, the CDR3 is TGTGCCAGCAGTGAAGTCGGGGGGGTAGGCGGTGGAGCTTTCTTT. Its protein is CASSEVGGVGGGAFF.

CDR3 region: CASSSGPVNMNTEAFF. The CDR3 DNA is TGTGCCAGCAGCTCGGGGCCCGTTAACATGAACACTGAAGCTTTCTTT. V usage is TRBV7-3 and J usage is TRBJ1-1, with D perhaps matching TRBD1 (5 bases). Trimming pared 4 bases from V and 0 bases from J, leaving 15 bases between. The CDR3 loop spans 16 amino acids. CDR1 is SGHTA and CDR2 is FQGTGA in the germline V gene.

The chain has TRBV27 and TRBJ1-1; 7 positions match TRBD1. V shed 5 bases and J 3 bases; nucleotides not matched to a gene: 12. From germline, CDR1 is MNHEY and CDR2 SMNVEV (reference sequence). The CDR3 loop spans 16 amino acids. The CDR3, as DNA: TGTGCCAGCAGTCCCGACAGGGAGGGTATTCACACTGAAGCTTTCTTT. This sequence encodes CASSPDREGIHTEAFF.

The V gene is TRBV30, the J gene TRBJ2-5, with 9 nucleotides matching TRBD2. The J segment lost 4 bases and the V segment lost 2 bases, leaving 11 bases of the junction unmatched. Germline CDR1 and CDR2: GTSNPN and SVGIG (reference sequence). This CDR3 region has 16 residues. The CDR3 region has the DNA TGTGCCTGGAGTTTGCCACGGCGGGAGGGACCAGAGACCCAGTACTTC. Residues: CAWSLPRREGPETQYF.

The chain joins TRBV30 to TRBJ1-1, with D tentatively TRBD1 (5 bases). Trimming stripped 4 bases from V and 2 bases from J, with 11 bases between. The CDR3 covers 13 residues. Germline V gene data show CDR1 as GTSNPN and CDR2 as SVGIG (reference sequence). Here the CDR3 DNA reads TGTGCCTGGAAGGGGCAGGTCAACACTGAAGCTTTCTTT. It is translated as CAWKGQVNTEAFF. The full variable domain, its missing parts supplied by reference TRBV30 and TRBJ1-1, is SQTIHQWPATLVQPVGSPLSLECTVEGTSNPNLYWYRQAAGRGLQLLFYSVGIGQISSEVPQNLSASRPQDRQFILSSKKLLLSDSGFYLCAWKGQVNTEAFFGQGTRLTVV.

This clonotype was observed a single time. CDR3 residues: CASNEGAEQFF. CDR3 DNA sequence: TGTGCCAGCAATGAGGGGGCTGAGCAGTTCTTC. This chain uses TRBV6-5 with TRBJ2-1; 7 bases align to TRBD1. CDR1 and CDR2 from the germline V gene are MNHEY and SVGAGI. After removal of 7 bases from V and 9 bases from J, the junction contained 3 bases not matched to a gene. CDR3 length: 11 amino acids.

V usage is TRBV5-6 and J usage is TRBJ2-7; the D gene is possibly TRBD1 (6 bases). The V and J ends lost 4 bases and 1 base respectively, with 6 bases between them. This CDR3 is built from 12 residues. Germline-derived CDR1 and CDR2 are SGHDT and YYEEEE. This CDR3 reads CASSRGSYEQYV. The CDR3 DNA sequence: TGTGCCAGCAGCAGGGGGTCCTACGAGCAGTACGTC.

CDR3 region: CSALKEGIYGYTF. The CDR3 nucleotides read TGCAGCGCTTTGAAAGAGGGGATCTATGGCTACACCTTC. This chain connects TRBV29-1 to TRBJ1-2, with D tentatively TRBD1 (5 bases). CDR1 is SQVTM and CDR2 is ANQGSEA in the germline V gene. This CDR3 spans 13 amino acids. Trimming pared 7 bases from V and 4 bases from J, leaving 16 bases between.

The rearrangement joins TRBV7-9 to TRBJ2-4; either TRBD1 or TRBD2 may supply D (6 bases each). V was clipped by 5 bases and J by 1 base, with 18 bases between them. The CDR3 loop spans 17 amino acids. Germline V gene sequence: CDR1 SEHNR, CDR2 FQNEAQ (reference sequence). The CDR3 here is CASSHLEGGGAKNIQYF. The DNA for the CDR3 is TGTGCCAGCAGCCACCTTGAAGGAGGGGGGGCCAAAAACATTCAGTACTTC.

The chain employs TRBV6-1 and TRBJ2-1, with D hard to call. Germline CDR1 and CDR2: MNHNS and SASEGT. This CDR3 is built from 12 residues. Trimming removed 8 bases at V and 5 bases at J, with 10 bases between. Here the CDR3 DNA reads TGTGCCAGCGGCCTGATTGACAATGAGCAGTTCTTC. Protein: CASGLIDNEQFF.

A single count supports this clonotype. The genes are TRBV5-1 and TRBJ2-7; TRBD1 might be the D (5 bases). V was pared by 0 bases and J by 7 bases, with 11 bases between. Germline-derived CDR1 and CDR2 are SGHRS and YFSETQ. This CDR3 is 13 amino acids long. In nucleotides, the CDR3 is TGCGCCAGCAGCTTGGGGCCAGGGTCGGAGCAGTACTTC. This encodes CASSLGPGSEQYF.